The 28 T cell receptor beta chains below were found in one sample sequenced in a study of metastatic and nonmetastatic thyroid tumors. With MiXCR, TCRdb reprocessed the PCR reads. The table shows 15,000 to 20,000 clones, with roughly a quarter occurring only once. All patients were untreated before thyroid surgery. The sequenced sample consisted of tumor tissue. The receptor source for this set is a female donor with papillary thyroid cancer or a benign thyroid nodule (not recorded which). Some clones in this sample may be carry-over from other donors' samples.

In this sample, this clone turned up a few times. The V call is TRBV30, the J call TRBJ2-7, with 7 bases lining up with TRBD1. The CDR3 covers 14 residues. V gave up 0 bases and J gave up 4 bases; unmatched junction bases: 6. The germline CDR1 and CDR2 sequences are GTSNPN and SVGIG (reference sequence). The CDR3 coding sequence is TGTGCCTGGAGTGTCGGGACAGCTTCATACGAGCAGTACTTC. Translating gives CAWSVGTASYEQYF.

The chain is built from TRBV7-2 and TRBJ1-5, with 7 positions matching TRBD1. Germline V CDR1 and CDR2: SGHTA, FQGNSA. Unmatched junction bases numbered 6, after V lost 0 bases and J lost 7 bases. The CDR3 runs 15 residues. This chain's CDR3 is CASSLAARGGQPQHF. The CDR3 DNA follows: TGTGCCAGCAGCTTAGCCGCCAGGGGGGGACAGCCCCAGCATTTT.

This clone was found a few times. The chain links TRBV6-1 to TRBJ1-5, with D possibly matching TRBD1 (6 bases). The germline CDR1 and CDR2 sequences are MNHNS and SASEGT. The CDR3 has 13 residues. V was pared by 9 bases and J by 7 bases, with 16 bases between. The CDR3 nucleotides read TGTGCCAGACGAAACCAGGGGAGGCAGCCCCAGCATTTT. Its protein product is CARRNQGRQPQHF.

The table lists this clone with a few counts. The rearrangement uses TRBV18 and TRBJ2-7; no clear D. The CDR3 is 11 residues long. Germline V lookup: CDR1 KGHSH, CDR2 LQKENI. With 2 bases removed from V and 4 bases from J, the gap between germline ends came to 3 bases. The CDR3 here is CASSPDYEQYF. In DNA, the CDR3 is TGTGCCAGCTCACCAGATTACGAGCAGTACTTC.

Details on this clone: The junction shows a germline mismatch at one end, possibly a read error. The chain combines TRBV30 with TRBJ1-2; TRBD1 matches at 7 bases. Germline CDR1 is GTSNPN and CDR2 is SVGIG (reference sequence). The length of the CDR3 is 14 residues. The CDR3 region has the DNA TGTGCCTGGAGGCCTAGGGACAGTAACTTTGGCTACACCTTC. This encodes CAWRPRDSNFGYTF.

This chain uses TRBV18 with TRBJ1-1; no reliable D call. The CDR3 runs 13 residues. V lost 3 bases, J lost 4 bases, and 9 bases lay in between. Per germline, CDR1 KGHSH and CDR2 LQKENI. The CDR3 sequence is CASSPGLGTEAFF. CDR3 sequence (DNA): TGTGCCAGCTCACCCGGATTGGGCACTGAAGCTTTCTTT.

This clone was recorded many times. J is TRBJ2-5 and V is TRBV20-1; no clear D gene. Germline CDR1 and CDR2: DFQATT and SNEGSKA (reference sequence). The CDR3 has 13 residues. V lost 3 bases to trimming and J lost 2 bases, with 10 bases between them. The CDR3 loop is CSARKTAQETQYF. For the CDR3, the DNA is TGCAGTGCTAGGAAAACAGCTCAAGAGACCCAGTACTTC.

This clone turned up a few times. V and J are TRBV5-4 and TRBJ2-7, with 10 bases identical to TRBD2. The CDR3 consists of 14 residues. In germline, CDR1 is SGHNT, CDR2 YYREEE (reference sequence). V gave up 4 bases and J gave up 4 bases; unmatched junction bases: 5. The CDR3 DNA sequence: TGTGCCAGCAGCATTAGCGGGAGGTTTTACGAGCAGTACTTC. Residues: CASSISGRFYEQYF. Full variable domain (rest looked up from reference TRBV5-4 and TRBJ2-7): ETGVTQSPTHLIKTRGQQVTLRCSSQSGHNTVSWYQQALGQGPQFIFQYYREEENGRGNFPPRFSGLQFPNYSSELNVNALELDDSALYLCASSISGRFYEQYFGPGTRLTVT.

The chain carries TRBV27 and TRBJ1-1; D remains ambiguous. This CDR3 is 13 amino acids long. The V gene's germline CDR1 is MNHEY and CDR2 SMNVEV (reference sequence). Trimming took 2 bases from V and 1 from J, leaving 5 bases between them. The CDR3 DNA reads as TGTGCCAGCAGTTTACAAGGGAACACTGAAGCTTTCTTT. It is translated as CASSLQGNTEAFF.

This clone occurred a few times. The gene calls are TRBV13 and TRBJ2-1; 16 nucleotides align to TRBD2. CDR1 and CDR2 (germline): PRHDT, FYEKMQ (reference sequence). The CDR3 is 17 amino acids. Trimming took 4 bases from V and 6 from J; bases not matched to a gene: 6. Here the CDR3 reads CASSSGLAGGVVNEQFF. The CDR3 bases are TGTGCCAGCAGCTCGGGACTAGCGGGAGGGGTTGTCAATGAGCAGTTCTTC.

This clone came up many times. This chain links TRBV3-1 with TRBJ2-3; D is unresolved. The ends were cut back, 5 bases at V and 0 bases at J, with 3 bases in the middle. The CDR3 runs 12 residues. CDR1 is LGHDT, CDR2 YNNKEL, per germline (reference sequence). This chain's CDR3 is CASSYSTDTQYF. Here the CDR3 DNA reads TGTGCCAGCAGCTACAGCACAGATACGCAGTATTTT.

The table lists this clone with many counts. This chain joins TRBV4-3 and TRBJ2-2, with D hard to call. V dropped 0 bases and J dropped 6 bases, with 14 bases sitting between them. Germline loops: CDR1 LGHNA, CDR2 YSLEER. The CDR3 consists of 16 residues. DNA for the CDR3: TGCGCCAGCAGCCAAGATAGGCGGTCTATCCCCGGGGAGCTGTTTTTT. Translated, it gives CASSQDRRSIPGELFF.

CDR3 loop: CDGGAADPGELFF. Here the CDR3 DNA reads TGTGACGGGGGGGCAGCGGACCCCGGGGAGCTGTTTTTT. V usage is TRBV6-1 and J usage is TRBJ2-2, with TRBD2 matching 8 bases. From germline, CDR1 is MNHNS and CDR2 SASEGT. The CDR3 is 13 amino acids.

A remark on this clone: One end of the junction fails to match germline, which may point to a read error. J is TRBJ2-5 and V is TRBV30; no reliable D call. CDR3 length: 13 residues. CDR1 is GTSNPN, CDR2 SVGIG, per germline (reference sequence). The CDR3 coding sequence is TGTGCCTGCAGCTCATGCTTCGCGAAGACCCTGTACTTC. As protein: CACSSCFAKTLYF.

This clone was detected many times. V is TRBV5-4 and J is TRBJ1-1; maybe TRBD1 (5 bases). Trimming removed 4 bases from V and 4 bases from J, with 17 bases in between. The germline gives CDR1 SGHNT, CDR2 YYREEE (reference sequence). The CDR3 consists of 15 residues. This CDR3 reads CASSHRTGAGTEAFF. Here the CDR3 DNA reads TGTGCCAGCAGCCACCGCACCGGGGCGGGCACTGAAGCTTTCTTT.

This clone has a count of ten or more. One base away lies a much larger clone, so this may be a sequencing read error. Here the CDR3 DNA reads TGTGCCCGCAGCTTAGCGGGAGGGCCGTACGAGCAGTACTTC. Translating it yields CARSLAGGPYEQYF. J is TRBJ2-7 and V is TRBV7-2; 11 positions match TRBD2. Per germline, CDR1 SGHTA and CDR2 FQGNSA. The CDR3 consists of 14 residues. The full variable domain, with the rest looked up from reference TRBV7-2 and TRBJ2-7, is GAGVSQSPSNKVTEKGKDVELRCDPISGHTALYWYRQSLGQGLEFLIYFQGNSAPDKSGLPSDRFSAERTGGSVSTLTIQRTQQEDSAVYLCARSLAGGPYEQYFGPGTRLTVT.

The chain combines TRBV27 with TRBJ1-6; D might be TRBD1 (6 bases). Trimming removed 8 bases from V and 14 bases from J, with 19 bases in between. Per germline, CDR1 MNHEY and CDR2 SMNVEV (reference sequence). The CDR3 loop spans 13 amino acids. The CDR3 sequence: CASLGAASPTLHF. As DNA, the CDR3 is TGTGCCAGCCTGGGGGCCGCTTCCCCGACCCTCCACTTT.

V is TRBV19 and J is TRBJ1-5; D ambiguous. This CDR3 has 13 residues. Trimming shortened V by 7 bases and J by 0 bases, and 7 bases separated the two germline ends. Germline V gene sequence: CDR1 LNHDA, CDR2 SQIVND (reference sequence). The DNA of the CDR3 is TGTGCCAGTACCGGGGTTAGCAATCAGCCCCAGCATTTT. Its protein is CASTGVSNQPQHF.

DNA for the CDR3: TGCAGTGCTAGTAAAGCGTCTGACGAGCAGTACTTC. It translates to CSASKASDEQYF. The V gene is TRBV20-1, the J gene TRBJ2-7; D unresolved. Germline V gene data show CDR1 as DFQATT and CDR2 as SNEGSKA (reference sequence). The CDR3 length is 12 residues. The ends were cut back, 3 bases at V and 5 bases at J, with 11 bases in the middle.

The chain joins TRBV3-1 to TRBJ1-4, with D unclear. CDR3 size: 13 residues. Germline assignment: CDR1 LGHDT and CDR2 YNNKEL (reference sequence). The V and J ends lost 1 base and 13 bases respectively, with 13 bases between them. This CDR3 is CASSQVRGVLLFF. In DNA, the CDR3 is TGTGCCAGCAGCCAAGTTCGGGGTGTTTTACTGTTTTTT.

Comments on this clone: Just one base apart from a much larger clone, this may be a read error. J is TRBJ2-5 and V is TRBV4-3; D is unresolved. From germline, CDR1 is LGHNA and CDR2 YSLEER. This CDR3 spans 14 amino acids. CDR3 coding DNA: TGCGCCAACAGCCAAGTAGGCGGTTGGGAGACCCAGTACTTC. It encodes CANSQVGGWETQYF.

The sample holds a few counts of this clone. CDR3 nucleotide sequence: TGTGCCAGCACCGGAGTGGACACTGAAGCTTTCTTT. Its translation: CASTGVDTEAFF. V and J are TRBV2 and TRBJ1-1; no reliable D call. This CDR3 has 12 amino acids. Trimming removed 7 bases at V and 3 bases at J, with 9 bases between. Germline CDR1 SNHLY, CDR2 FYNNEI.

The genes are TRBV7-2 and TRBJ1-1; tentative D call: TRBD1 (6 bases). The germline V gene has CDR1 SGHTA and CDR2 FQGNSA. This CDR3 has 15 amino acids. CDR3 amino acids: CFSSLYGGADTEAFF. For the CDR3, the DNA is TGTTTCAGCAGCTTATATGGGGGGGCGGACACTGAAGCTTTCTTT.

There are many counts of this clone. The rearrangement joins TRBV11-2 to TRBJ1-5; no definite D call. CDR3 size: 16 residues. The V gene lost 5 bases and the J gene lost 3 bases, with 17 bases spanning the gap. CDR1 is SGHAT, CDR2 FQNNGV, per germline. The CDR3 bases are TGTGCCAGCAGCCCGTCACCCCGGACGCACAATCAGCCCCAGCATTTT. It specifies CASSPSPRTHNQPQHF. The full variable domain, its missing parts supplied by reference TRBV11-2 and TRBJ1-5, is EAGVAQSPRYKIIEKRQSVAFWCNPISGHATLYWYQQILGQGPKLLIQFQNNGVVDDSQLPKDRFSAERLKGVDSTLKIQPAKLEDSAVYLCASSPSPRTHNQPQHFGDGTRLSIL.

This clone was recorded at least ten times. The CDR3 DNA is TGTGCCAGCAGTTTATCATCGGCCTCCGGGGAGCTGTTTTTT. This gives the protein CASSLSSASGELFF. This chain links TRBV28 with TRBJ2-2; unclear D gene. CDR1 MDHEN and CDR2 SYDVKM come from the germline V gene. CDR3 length: 14 amino acids. V was shortened by 1 base and J by 6 bases, with 9 bases between the two germline ends.

This clone occurred many times. The chain carries TRBV3-1 and TRBJ2-7; no clear D gene. Germline values: CDR1 LGHDT, CDR2 YNNKEL (reference sequence). The V and J ends lost 0 bases and 3 bases respectively, with 6 bases between them. The CDR3 runs 13 residues. CDR3 residues: CASSQEALYEQYF. CDR3 in DNA: TGTGCCAGCAGCCAAGAGGCTCTCTACGAGCAGTACTTC.

A remark on this clone: At one end, the junction sequence differs from germline, possibly due to a read error. V is TRBV2 and J is TRBJ2-2; D ambiguous. CDR1 is SNHLY, CDR2 FYNNEI, per germline. The CDR3 contains 14 residues. The CDR3 bases are TGTGCCAGCAGTGCGATCGTGAACACAGGGGAGCTGTTTTTT. Protein: CASSAIVNTGELFF.

This clone rates as medium-sized. The chain carries TRBV20-1 and TRBJ1-6; D gene uncertain. V was shortened by 1 base and J by 0 bases, with 22 bases between the two germline ends. Germline CDR1 and CDR2: DFQATT and SNEGSKA (reference sequence). The CDR3 spans 20 residues. This CDR3 reads CSARGSVDPLKSSYNSPLHF. CDR3 nucleotide sequence: TGCAGTGCTAGAGGGTCTGTCGACCCTTTGAAGAGCTCCTATAATTCACCCCTCCACTTT.